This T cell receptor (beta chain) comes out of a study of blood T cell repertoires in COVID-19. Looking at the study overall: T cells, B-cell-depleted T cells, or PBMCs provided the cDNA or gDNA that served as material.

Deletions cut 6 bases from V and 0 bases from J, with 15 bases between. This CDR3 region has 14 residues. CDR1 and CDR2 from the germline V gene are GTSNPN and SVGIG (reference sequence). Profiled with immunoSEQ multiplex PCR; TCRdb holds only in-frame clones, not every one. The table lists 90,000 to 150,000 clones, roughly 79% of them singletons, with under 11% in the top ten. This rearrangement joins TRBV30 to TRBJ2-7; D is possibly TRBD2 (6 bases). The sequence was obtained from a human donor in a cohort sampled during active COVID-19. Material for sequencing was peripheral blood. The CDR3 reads CACLGLQSSYEQYF. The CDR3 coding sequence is TGTGCCTGCCTGGGACTTCAGAGCTCCTACGAGCAGTACTTC.